The 28 T cell receptor beta chains below come from one sample, sequenced in a study of shared clonotypes between healthy human individuals. Assay: immunoSEQ multiplex PCR; the TCRdb copy retains only in-frame clones and omits some. The sample lists some 980,000 clones, 70% to 85% seen once, with about 1.5% in the top ten. Sequenced sample: memory CD4+ T cells sorted from blood. The subset is: CD45RA-negative fraction. These receptors originate from a man aged 18-30 years in good health.

The chain joins TRBV6-6 to TRBJ1-1; TRBD1 agrees at 10 bases. V was clipped by 6 bases and J by 4 bases; unmatched bases: 11. CDR1 is MNHNY, CDR2 SVGAGI, per germline (reference sequence). This CDR3 is built from 16 residues. The CDR3 loop reads CASRLRDRGYGTEAFF. For the CDR3, the DNA is TGTGCCAGCAGGCTCCGGGACAGGGGATACGGCACTGAAGCTTTCTTT.

This clone was detected a few times. Other DNA sequences in this specimen translate into the identical CDR3. This chain connects TRBV28 to TRBJ1-5, with TRBD1 identical over 9 bases. V lost 4 bases, J lost 2 bases, and 6 bases stayed unmatched. The CDR3 extends over 16 amino acids. Germline-derived CDR1 and CDR2 are MDHEN and SYDVKM. CDR3 amino acids: CASSSLTGGGNQPQHF. CDR3 DNA sequence: TGTGCCAGCAGTTCCCTAACAGGGGGCGGCAATCAGCCCCAGCATTTT.

This clone came up many times. Other DNA sequences from this sample encode an identical CDR3 as well. The genes are TRBV5-1 and TRBJ1-1; D gene unclear. Germline lookup yields CDR1 SGHRS and CDR2 YFSETQ. The germline V and J ends were trimmed by 1 base and 1 base, with 5 bases remaining between them. CDR3 length: 13 amino acids. The CDR3 region has the DNA TGCGCCAGCAGCTTGTCCAGGAACACTGAAGCTTTCTTT. Amino acids: CASSLSRNTEAFF.

In this sample, this clone turned up a few times. J is TRBJ2-7 and V is TRBV5-1; possibly TRBD1 for D (6 bases). From germline, CDR1 is SGHRS and CDR2 YFSETQ. Trimming removed 0 bases from V and 6 bases from J, with 13 bases in between. The CDR3 runs 14 residues. The CDR3 DNA follows: TGCGCCAGCAGCTTGGATTACAGGGAAGCCGAGCAGTACTTC. The encoded protein is CASSLDYREAEQYF.

The chain links TRBV6-1 to TRBJ2-7; no clear D. The CDR3 loop spans 12 amino acids. The V gene's germline CDR1 is MNHNS and CDR2 SASEGT. Trimming cost V 1 base and J 3 bases, with 4 bases left between them. CDR3 bases: TGTGCCAGCAGTGAAGGAAACTACGAGCAGTACTTC. Its translation: CASSEGNYEQYF.

The rearrangement uses TRBV29-1 and TRBJ1-1; TRBD1 matches at 7 bases. The germline V gene has CDR1 SQVTM and CDR2 ANQGSEA. V lost 1 base, J lost 5 bases, and 1 base stayed unmatched. CDR3 size: 12 residues. In nucleotides, the CDR3 is TGCAGCGTTGAAGGACAGGGAACTGAAGCTTTCTTT. Protein sequence: CSVEGQGTEAFF.

V is TRBV11-2 and J is TRBJ2-5; D tentatively fits TRBD1 or TRBD2 (5 bases each). The V gene's germline CDR1 is SGHAT and CDR2 FQNNGV. Between the trimmed V and J ends, which lost 3 bases and 5 bases, there was a span of 13 bases. This CDR3 comprises 14 residues. The CDR3 here is CASSFGTILETQYF. The CDR3 DNA reads as TGTGCCAGCAGCTTCGGGACGATCCTGGAGACCCAGTACTTC.

The V and J genes are TRBV27 and TRBJ2-1, with D possibly being TRBD1 (6 bases). V lost 7 bases and J lost 1, with 8 bases in between. The CDR3 totals 13 residues. In germline, CDR1 is MNHEY, CDR2 SMNVEV (reference sequence). Here the CDR3 reads CASIDRSYNEQFF. CDR3 DNA: TGTGCCAGCATCGACAGGTCCTACAATGAGCAGTTCTTC.

The chain is built from TRBV12-5 and TRBJ2-3; TRBD1 matches 9 bases. Germline-derived CDR1 and CDR2 are LGHNT and FRNRAP. This CDR3 comprises 16 residues. The V gene end was trimmed by 8 bases and the J gene end by 2 bases; junction bases not matched to a gene: 11. The CDR3 DNA is TGTGCTAGTTCAAAGGGGGACAGGGACCTCACAGATACGCAGTATTTT. Residues: CASSKGDRDLTDTQYF.

CDR3 DNA: TGTGCCAGCAGCTTAGTCGGGGGCGAGGTAGGAGATACGCAGTATTTT. Its protein product is CASSLVGGEVGDTQYF. This chain connects TRBV7-6 to TRBJ2-3, with D tentatively TRBD1 or TRBD2 (6 bases each). With 1 base removed from V and 5 bases from J, the gap between germline ends came to 16 bases. This CDR3 has 16 residues. The V gene's germline CDR1 is SGHVS and CDR2 FNYEAQ.

The chain has TRBV5-4 and TRBJ2-7, with 8 bases matching TRBD1. This CDR3 comprises 15 residues. Per the germline V gene, CDR1 is SGHNT and CDR2 is YYREEE (reference sequence). The J segment lost 4 bases and the V segment lost 4 bases, leaving 10 bases of the junction unmatched. CDR3 loop: CASSVDGQGVYEQYF. The CDR3 DNA sequence: TGTGCCAGCAGCGTGGACGGACAGGGAGTGTACGAGCAGTACTTC. Drawing the rest from reference TRBV5-4 and TRBJ2-7, the complete variable domain is ETGVTQSPTHLIKTRGQQVTLRCSSQSGHNTVSWYQQALGQGPQFIFQYYREEENGRGNFPPRFSGLQFPNYSSELNVNALELDDSALYLCASSVDGQGVYEQYFGPGTRLTVT.

Only one count was recorded for this clone. The chain combines TRBV5-4 with TRBJ2-3; 8 nucleotides align to TRBD2. Germline loops: CDR1 SGHNT, CDR2 YYREEE (reference sequence). The CDR3 runs 16 residues. V trimming: 0 bases; J trimming: 4 bases; junction bases outside the gene matches: 7. The CDR3 DNA reads TGTGCCAGCAGCTTGGGCCCCACGACTAGCGCAGATACGCAGTATTTT. Protein product: CASSLGPTTSADTQYF.

This chain links TRBV14 with TRBJ2-3; D not resolved. The V gene's germline CDR1 is SGHDN and CDR2 FVKESK. V was pared by 0 bases and J by 2 bases, with 6 bases between. The CDR3 covers 14 residues. CDR3 bases: TGTGCCAGCAGCCAAGATAAGACCACAGATACGCAGTATTTT. Its translation is CASSQDKTTDTQYF.

V is TRBV7-9 and J is TRBJ2-5, with D perhaps matching TRBD1 or TRBD2 (5 bases each). Germline lookup yields CDR1 SEHNR and CDR2 FQNEAQ (reference sequence). V dropped 3 bases and J dropped 2 bases, with 7 bases sitting between them. The CDR3 covers 13 residues. This CDR3 is CASSFWGQETQYF. DNA for the CDR3: TGTGCCAGCAGCTTCTGGGGGCAAGAGACCCAGTACTTC.

The V and J genes are TRBV18 and TRBJ2-1; D perhaps matches TRBD2 (5 bases). The germline gives CDR1 KGHSH, CDR2 LQKENI. The CDR3 consists of 17 residues. Trimming took 3 bases from V and 5 from J, leaving 20 bases between them. CDR3 region: CASSPLVVSGMDNEQFF. Here the CDR3 DNA reads TGTGCCAGCTCACCGTTAGTCGTGAGCGGAATGGACAATGAGCAGTTCTTC. Together with reference TRBV18 and TRBJ2-1, the CDR3 gives the full variable domain: NAGVMQNPRHLVRRRGQEARLRCSPMKGHSHVYWYRQLPEEGLKFMVYLQKENIIDESGMPKERFSAEFPKEGPSILRIQQVVRGDSAAYFCASSPLVVSGMDNEQFFGPGTRLTVL.

CDR3: CASSYSQQGASSYNSPLHF. The CDR3 DNA is TGCGCCAGCAGCTACTCCCAGCAGGGGGCGAGCTCCTATAATTCACCCCTCCACTTT. This chain uses TRBV5-1 with TRBJ1-6; 8 positions agree with TRBD1. The CDR3 extends over 19 amino acids. V trimming: 3 bases; J trimming: 0 bases; junction bases outside the gene matches: 11. CDR1 and CDR2 from the germline V gene are SGHRS and YFSETQ. The full variable domain, rest sourced from reference TRBV5-1 and TRBJ1-6, is KAGVTQTPRYLIKTRGQQVTLSCSPISGHRSVSWYQQTPGQGLQFLFEYFSETQRNKGNFPGRFSGRQFSNSRSEMNVSTLELGDSALYLCASSYSQQGASSYNSPLHFGNGTRLTVT.

This rearrangement joins TRBV15 to TRBJ2-5; D gene ambiguous. The CDR3 is 15 residues long. Trimming pared 8 bases from V and 0 bases from J, leaving 16 bases between. The germline V gene has CDR1 LNHNV and CDR2 YYDKDF (reference sequence). The chain's CDR3 is CATQITKGHQETQYF. In nucleotides, the CDR3 is TGTGCCACCCAAATTACCAAGGGCCACCAAGAGACCCAGTACTTC.

The chain has TRBV5-1 and TRBJ2-1; 10 bases align to TRBD2. This CDR3 is 15 amino acids long. Germline V gene data show CDR1 as SGHRS and CDR2 as YFSETQ. J lost 5 bases, V lost 5 bases, and 7 bases had no gene match. The CDR3 DNA sequence: TGCGCCAGCAGAAACCAAGCGGGAGGGAACAATGAGCAGTTCTTC. It yields the protein CASRNQAGGNNEQFF.

This clone was counted a few times. This chain connects TRBV29-1 to TRBJ2-2; D is unclear. Germline CDR1 reads SQVTM; CDR2 reads ANQGSEA. The ends were cut back, 4 bases at V and 0 bases at J, with 9 bases in the middle. There are 14 residues in the CDR3. This CDR3 reads CSVALGSNTGELFF. The CDR3 region has the DNA TGCAGCGTTGCTTTGGGTTCGAACACCGGGGAGCTGTTTTTT.

Remarks on this clone: A far larger clone differs by one base, so this is likely a read error. At the DNA level, this CDR3 is encoded by other sequences in the same sample as well. V and J are TRBV2 and TRBJ1-1; D gene ambiguous. This CDR3 has 13 residues. V dropped 4 bases and J dropped 1 base, with 7 bases sitting between them. CDR1 SNHLY and CDR2 FYNNEI come from the germline V gene. The CDR3 spells CASSVGENTEAFF. CDR3 DNA sequence: TGTGCCAGCAGTGTCGGGGAGAACACTGAAGCTTTCTTT.

The V call is TRBV5-6, the J call TRBJ1-5; D perhaps matches TRBD1 (6 bases). Germline assignment: CDR1 SGHDT and CDR2 YYEEEE. With 4 bases removed from V and 9 bases from J, the gap between germline ends came to 14 bases. CDR3 length: 13 amino acids. The CDR3 reads CASSERDKPPQHF. The CDR3 DNA reads TGTGCCAGCAGCGAGCGGGACAAACCGCCCCAGCATTTT. Together with reference TRBV5-6 and TRBJ1-5, the CDR3 gives the full variable domain: DAGVTQSPTHLIKTRGQQVTLRCSPKSGHDTVSWYQQALGQGPQFIFQYYEEEERQRGNFPDRFSGHQFPNYSSELNVNALLLGDSALYLCASSERDKPPQHFGDGTRLSIL.

The chain uses TRBV6-1 and TRBJ2-2, with TRBD2 as a possible D gene (6 bases). V shed 7 bases and J shed 4 bases, with 16 bases lying between them. This CDR3 has 15 residues. Germline V lookup: CDR1 MNHNS, CDR2 SASEGT. The CDR3 here is CASIELGGITGELFF. Written as DNA, the CDR3 is TGTGCCAGCATCGAACTGGGGGGAATCACCGGGGAGCTGTTTTTT.

The V and J genes are TRBV4-2 and TRBJ2-7, with unresolved D. The CDR3 loop spans 15 amino acids. Per the germline V gene, CDR1 is LGHNA and CDR2 is YNFKEQ. Trimming stripped 4 bases from V and 0 bases from J, with 13 bases between. In nucleotides, the CDR3 is TGTGCCAGCAGCCTGCGCTTAGGTAGCTCCTACGAGCAGTACTTC. It is translated as CASSLRLGSSYEQYF.

The V and J genes are TRBV18 and TRBJ1-2; tentative D call: TRBD1 (5 bases). Per the germline V gene, CDR1 is KGHSH and CDR2 is LQKENI. The CDR3 spans 15 residues. V lost 3 bases and J 5 bases, leaving 16 bases between the germline ends. The CDR3 nucleotides read TGTGCCAGCTCACCCGACGGGACGGCCCAATATGGCTACACCTTC. It yields the protein CASSPDGTAQYGYTF.

The rearrangement joins TRBV11-1 to TRBJ2-5; 8 positions agree with TRBD2. Losses at the gene ends were 3 bases for V and 1 base for J; bases not matched to a gene: 13. The CDR3 length is 18 residues. The germline V gene has CDR1 SGHAT and CDR2 FQDESV (reference sequence). The CDR3 protein is CASSFGGGTGGAQETQYF. CDR3 nucleotides: TGTGCCAGCAGCTTCGGTGGGGGCACCGGGGGGGCCCAAGAGACCCAGTACTTC.

The V call is TRBV5-1, the J call TRBJ1-4; 11 positions agree with TRBD1. V shed 4 bases, J shed 8 bases, and the junction held 7 bases outside the gene matches. The length of the CDR3 is 15 residues. Germline V lookup: CDR1 SGHRS, CDR2 YFSETQ. The CDR3 coding sequence is TGCGCCAGCAGCGGACAGGGGGCAGAAGGAGAAAAACTGTTTTTT. Translated: CASSGQGAEGEKLFF.

Turning to this clone: This CDR3 is also generated by other DNA sequences in the sample. This rearrangement joins TRBV7-9 to TRBJ1-6; D possibly corresponds to TRBD1 (5 bases). Germline V gene sequence: CDR1 SEHNR, CDR2 FQNEAQ (reference sequence). The CDR3 sequence is 14 residues long. The germline V and J ends were trimmed by 5 bases and 6 bases, with 11 bases remaining between them. The CDR3 DNA is TGTGCCAGCAGCCTCCAAGGGGCTAATTCACCCCTCCACTTT. It encodes CASSLQGANSPLHF.

The chain couples TRBV6-4 to TRBJ2-1; TRBD1 matches at 9 bases. The germline gives CDR1 MRHNA, CDR2 SNTAGT. Unmatched junction bases numbered 9, after V lost 11 bases and J lost 7 bases. This CDR3 has 13 residues. The CDR3 is CAVRDRATNEQFF. DNA for the CDR3: TGTGCCGTCCGGGACAGGGCGACTAATGAGCAGTTCTTC.